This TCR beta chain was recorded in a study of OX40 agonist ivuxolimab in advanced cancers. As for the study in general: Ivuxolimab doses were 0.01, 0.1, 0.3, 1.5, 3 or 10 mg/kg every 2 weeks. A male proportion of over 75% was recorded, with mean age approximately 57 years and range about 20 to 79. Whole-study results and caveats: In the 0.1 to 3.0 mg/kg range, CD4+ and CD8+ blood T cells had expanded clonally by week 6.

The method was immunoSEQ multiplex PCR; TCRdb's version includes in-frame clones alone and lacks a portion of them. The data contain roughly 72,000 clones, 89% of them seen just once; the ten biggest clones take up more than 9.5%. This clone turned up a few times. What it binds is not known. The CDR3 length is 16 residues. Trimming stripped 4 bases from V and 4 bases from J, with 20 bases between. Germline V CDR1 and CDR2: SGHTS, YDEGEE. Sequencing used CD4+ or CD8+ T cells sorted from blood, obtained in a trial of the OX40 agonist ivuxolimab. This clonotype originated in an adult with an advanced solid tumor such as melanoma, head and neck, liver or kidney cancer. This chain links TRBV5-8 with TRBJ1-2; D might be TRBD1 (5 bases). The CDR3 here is CASSPPGGALLYGYTF. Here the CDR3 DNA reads TGTGCCAGCAGCCCCCCGGGAGGGGCGCTACTCTATGGCTACACCTTC.